These 4 T cell receptor beta chains were sequenced from one sample in a study of somatic mutations in cytotoxic T cells in rheumatoid arthritis. The assay was immunoSEQ multiplex PCR, and TCRdb's table has in-frame clones only and misses some. The sample includes 3,000 to 4,500 clones, around 76% of them seen just once. What was sequenced was CD8+ T cells sorted from blood. The receptors come from an adult with rheumatoid arthritis.

The table lists this clone with a count of one. The J gene is TRBJ2-2, the V gene TRBV30; D remains ambiguous. CDR3 size: 13 residues. Germline CDR1 GTSNPN, CDR2 SVGIG (reference sequence). V gave up 0 bases and J gave up 2 bases, with 4 bases separating them. DNA for the CDR3: TGTGCCTGGAGTGTACTTAACACCGGGGAGCTGTTTTTT. This encodes CAWSVLNTGELFF.

The J gene is TRBJ1-2, the V gene TRBV30; 7 nucleotides line up with TRBD1. The CDR3 extends over 12 amino acids. The ends lost 6 bases at V and 3 bases at J; junction bases unmatched: 4. Germline CDR1 and CDR2: GTSNPN and SVGIG (reference sequence). DNA for the CDR3: TGTGCCTGCCCTGGGACAGACTATGGCTACACCTTC. Its protein product is CACPGTDYGYTF.

The gene calls are TRBV2 and TRBJ2-3; 7 nucleotides line up with TRBD2. CDR3 length: 14 residues. The junction had 4 bases not matched to a gene; V was cut back by 5 bases and J by 2 bases. From germline, CDR1 is SNHLY and CDR2 FYNNEI. CDR3 region: CASSPRDYTDTQYF. The DNA for the CDR3 is TGTGCCAGCAGTCCTAGGGACTACACAGATACGCAGTATTTT. Filled out from reference TRBV2 and TRBJ2-3, the complete variable domain reads EPEVTQTPSHQVTQMGQEVILRCVPISNHLYFYWYRQILGQKVEFLVSFYNNEISEKSEIFDDQFSVERPDGSNFTLKIRSTKLEDSAMYFCASSPRDYTDTQYFGPGTRLTVL.

This chain joins TRBV9 and TRBJ2-1, with 9 bases aligning to TRBD1. Trimming removed 2 bases from V and 5 bases from J; junction bases left unmatched: 8. Germline assignment: CDR1 SGDLS and CDR2 YYNGEE. This CDR3 is 16 amino acids long. The CDR3 DNA sequence: TGTGCCAGCAGCGTGGACCCGGGACAGGGAAACAATGAGCAGTTCTTC. Its translation: CASSVDPGQGNNEQFF.